The 24 T cell receptor beta chains given below trace back to one sample, sequenced in a study of blood T cell repertoires in COVID-19. Generated by immunoSEQ multiplex PCR, the TCRdb table keeps only in-frame clones and is missing some. The sample carries about 250,000 clones, 85% to 90% recorded once. Material for sequencing was PBMCs or T cells enriched from blood (not recorded which). The receptors derive from a woman under 30 who had recovered from COVID-19.

To note about this clone: The sample contains more than one DNA sequence encoding this CDR3. The DNA of the CDR3 is TGCGCCAGCAGCTTGGGACAGGGGGCCAACGAGCAGTACTTC. This encodes CASSLGQGANEQYF. The chain employs TRBV5-1 and TRBJ2-7; 10 nucleotides align to TRBD1. J lost 5 bases, V lost 0 bases, and 2 bases had no gene match. The CDR3 length is 14 residues. The germline V gene has CDR1 SGHRS and CDR2 YFSETQ.

This chain uses TRBV6-6 with TRBJ2-7, with D unclear. This CDR3 has 13 residues. Trimming took off 10 bases at V and 0 bases at J, with 13 bases between the two ends. Germline CDR1 and CDR2: MNHNY and SVGAGI (reference sequence). The CDR3 DNA follows: TGTGCCATCCGGGTGGGTGACTCCTACGAGCAGTACTTC. Translating gives CAIRVGDSYEQYF.

This sequence joins TRBV5-6 and TRBJ2-3, with 8 bases fitting TRBD2. The trim removed 5 bases at V and 1 base at J, leaving 12 bases unmatched. The CDR3 consists of 17 residues. The germline gives CDR1 SGHDT, CDR2 YYEEEE. Here the CDR3 DNA reads TGTGCCAGCAGTAACGTACCGGGGGGGACGGGCACAGATACGCAGTATTTT. Its translation: CASSNVPGGTGTDTQYF.

Remarks on this clone: At one boundary the junction diverges from the germline segment, which might be a read error. The V call is TRBV3-1 (or the pseudogene TRBV3-2), the J call TRBJ2-7, with D perhaps TRBD1 (5 bases). The germline gives CDR1 LGHDT, CDR2 YNNKEL (reference sequence). There are 14 residues in the CDR3. CDR3 region: CASSQQDRLYGQYF. The DNA of the CDR3 is TGTGCCAGCAGCCAACAAGACAGACTCTACGGGCAGTACTTC.

Of note for this clone: The same CDR3 also results from other DNA sequences found in this sample. The V call is TRBV20-1, the J call TRBJ2-5; a possible D gene is TRBD2 (5 bases). V was shortened by 3 bases and J by 3 bases, with 5 bases between the two germline ends. The germline gives CDR1 DFQATT, CDR2 SNEGSKA (reference sequence). This CDR3 has 11 amino acids. The CDR3 DNA reads TGCAGTGCTAGCGGGGAAGAGACCCAGTACTTC. Its translation: CSASGEETQYF.

The J gene is TRBJ2-7, the V gene TRBV12-3 or TRBV12-4; unclear D gene. There are 12 residues in the CDR3. The V end lost 6 bases, the J end lost 3 bases, and 9 bases lay between the germline ends. CDR3 loop: CASRTRDYEQYF. DNA for the CDR3: TGTGCCAGCAGGACAAGAGACTACGAGCAGTACTTC.

The rearrangement links TRBV7-2 to TRBJ1-2, with D perhaps matching TRBD1 (6 bases). The V end lost 8 bases, the J end lost 5 bases, and 9 bases lay between the germline ends. Germline-derived CDR1 and CDR2 are SGHTA and FQGNSA. This CDR3 is built from 11 residues. CDR3 in DNA: TGTGCCAGCCCAGGGGATTATGGCTACACCTTC. Translated, it gives CASPGDYGYTF.

This clone was detected once. This chain uses TRBV7-9 with TRBJ1-5; 10 bases fit TRBD1. The CDR3 sequence is 16 residues long. V trimming: 3 bases; J trimming: 6 bases; junction bases outside the gene matches: 8. The germline V gene has CDR1 SEHNR and CDR2 FQNEAQ (reference sequence). CDR3 DNA: TGTGCCAGCAGCTTCGTCCGGGACAGGGGACCTCAGCCCCAGCATTTT. Protein: CASSFVRDRGPQPQHF.

The chain carries TRBV14 and TRBJ1-2, with D unresolved. There are 13 residues in the CDR3. V lost 1 base and J lost 4, with 7 bases in between. Germline values: CDR1 SGHDN, CDR2 FVKESK. CDR3 in DNA: TGTGCCAGCAGCCAAGGACACTTCTATGGCTACACCTTC. Translated, it gives CASSQGHFYGYTF.

This clone occurred a few times. The rearrangement uses TRBV9 and TRBJ1-4, with 11 bases that match TRBD1. The CDR3 length is 16 residues. With V trimmed by 0 bases and J by 7 bases, 5 bases remained unmatched. Per germline, CDR1 SGDLS and CDR2 YYNGEE. The CDR3 spells CASSVGGQGAREKLFF. Written as DNA, the CDR3 is TGTGCCAGCAGCGTAGGAGGACAGGGGGCCCGTGAAAAACTGTTTTTT.

This chain joins TRBV9 and TRBJ1-1; D is possibly TRBD1 (5 bases). This CDR3 has 13 residues. Looked up from germline, CDR1 is SGDLS and CDR2 is YYNGEE. V was trimmed by 0 bases and J by 4 bases, leaving 7 bases between them. Here the CDR3 reads CASSVEGATEAFF. The CDR3 DNA is TGTGCCAGCAGCGTAGAAGGGGCCACTGAAGCTTTCTTT.

V gene TRBV5-1 combines with J gene TRBJ1-2; 11 bases fit TRBD1. Per the germline V gene, CDR1 is SGHRS and CDR2 is YFSETQ. This CDR3 contains 16 residues. The J segment lost 7 bases and the V segment lost 0 bases, leaving 8 bases of the junction unmatched. The CDR3 is CASSLDGQGARGGYTF. In DNA, the CDR3 is TGCGCCAGCAGCTTGGACGGACAGGGGGCTCGGGGTGGCTACACCTTC.

In regard to this clone: At one end, the junction sequence differs from germline, possibly due to a read error. The J gene is TRBJ2-4, the V gene TRBV2, with 10 bases lining up with TRBD2. CDR1 is SNHLY, CDR2 FYNNEI, per germline. The CDR3 is 18 amino acids. This CDR3 reads CASRERSSGGPVPYIQYF. Here the CDR3 DNA reads TGTGCCAGCCGTGAGAGGTCTAGCGGGGGCCCGGTTCCCTACATTCAGTACTTC. Combining the CDR3 with reference TRBV2 and TRBJ2-4 gives the whole variable domain EPEVTQTPSHQVTQMGQEVILRCVPISNHLYFYWYRQILGQKVEFLVSFYNNEISEKSEIFDDQFSVERPDGSNFTLKIRSTKLEDSAMYFCASRERSSGGPVPYIQYFGAGTRLSVL.

The chain has TRBV5-4 and TRBJ1-1, with 8 nucleotides matching TRBD1. The CDR3 covers 17 residues. Trimming at V came to 5 bases and at J to 0 bases, leaving 12 bases not matched to a gene. The germline CDR1 and CDR2 sequences are SGHNT and YYREEE (reference sequence). For the CDR3, the DNA is TGTGCCAGCAGTCCCGGGACAGGAGACTCCATGAACACTGAAGCTTTCTTT. It translates to CASSPGTGDSMNTEAFF. Together with reference TRBV5-4 and TRBJ1-1, the CDR3 gives the full variable domain: ETGVTQSPTHLIKTRGQQVTLRCSSQSGHNTVSWYQQALGQGPQFIFQYYREEENGRGNFPPRFSGLQFPNYSSELNVNALELDDSALYLCASSPGTGDSMNTEAFFGQGTRLTVV.

The genes are TRBV24-1 and TRBJ1-1; D is ambiguous. The CDR3 covers 14 residues. V lost 3 bases, J lost 1 base, and 8 bases lay in between. From germline, CDR1 is KGHDR and CDR2 SFDVKD. This CDR3 is CATSDVSENTEAFF. CDR3 DNA sequence: TGTGCCACCAGTGATGTGTCAGAGAACACTGAAGCTTTCTTT.

The V and J genes are TRBV4-1 and TRBJ1-6, with a possible D match to TRBD1 (6 bases). Germline values: CDR1 MGHRA, CDR2 YSYEKL. Trimming removed 4 bases at V and 0 bases at J, with 13 bases between. The CDR3 consists of 17 residues. Written as DNA, the CDR3 is TGCGCCAGCAGCCCGCCCACAGGGAACTCCTATAATTCACCCCTCCACTTT. Translation: CASSPPTGNSYNSPLHF.

The chain couples TRBV6-5 to TRBJ2-7, with D possibly TRBD1 on 6 matching bases. Germline-derived CDR1 and CDR2 are MNHEY and SVGAGI. With 2 bases removed from V and 2 bases from J, the gap between germline ends came to 13 bases. The CDR3 loop spans 15 amino acids. The CDR3 protein is CASSYNTGSTYEQYF. Here the CDR3 DNA reads TGTGCCAGCAGTTACAATACAGGGTCCACCTACGAGCAGTACTTC.

The chain links TRBV28 to TRBJ2-3, with D possibly TRBD2 on 5 matching bases. The germline V gene encodes CDR1 MDHEN and CDR2 SYDVKM. The CDR3 is 10 amino acids. The V end was cut by 10 bases, the J end by 7 bases, with 9 bases between. DNA of the CDR3: TGTGCCACCTGGGAGAATACGCAGTATTTT. Protein sequence: CATWENTQYF.

This clone was recorded once. This sequence joins TRBV7-8 and TRBJ2-5; 10 positions agree with TRBD1. Looked up from germline, CDR1 is SGHVS and CDR2 is FQNEAQ. This CDR3 is 15 amino acids long. Trimming removed 5 bases from V and 3 bases from J; junction bases left unmatched: 6. The CDR3 bases are TGTGCCAGCAGCCATCCGGGACAGGGGAAAGAGACCCAGTACTTC. It translates to CASSHPGQGKETQYF.

This clone was picked up one time. The chain employs TRBV28 and TRBJ1-3; tentatively, D is TRBD1 (6 bases). Germline V CDR1 and CDR2: MDHEN, SYDVKM. V lost 5 bases to trimming and J lost 4 bases, with 15 bases between them. The CDR3 covers 15 residues. The CDR3 sequence is CASSPTGTSGNTIYF. Written as DNA, the CDR3 is TGTGCCAGCAGTCCTACCGGGACATCGGGAAACACCATATATTTT.

The chain links TRBV7-2 to TRBJ1-1; possible D gene TRBD1, 5 bases. This CDR3 has 14 residues. V was pared by 8 bases and J by 5 bases, with 18 bases between. Germline V gene sequence: CDR1 SGHTA, CDR2 FQGNSA. The CDR3 reads CASYASWGRTEAFF. The CDR3 nucleotides read TGTGCCAGCTATGCAAGTTGGGGGAGGACTGAAGCTTTCTTT. The variable domain in full, with the rest retrieved from reference TRBV7-2 and TRBJ1-1, is GAGVSQSPSNKVTEKGKDVELRCDPISGHTALYWYRQSLGQGLEFLIYFQGNSAPDKSGLPSDRFSAERTGGSVSTLTIQRTQQEDSAVYLCASYASWGRTEAFFGQGTRLTVV.

This clone occurred once. The rearrangement links TRBV5-1 to TRBJ2-7, with TRBD2 matching 8 bases. V gave up 4 bases and J gave up 6 bases; unmatched junction bases: 9. Per germline, CDR1 SGHRS and CDR2 YFSETQ. The CDR3 consists of 14 residues. CDR3 sequence reads: CASSRSGEPVEQYF. CDR3 DNA: TGCGCCAGCAGCCGTAGCGGGGAGCCTGTCGAGCAGTACTTC. Variable domain in full (rest from reference TRBV5-1 and TRBJ2-7): KAGVTQTPRYLIKTRGQQVTLSCSPISGHRSVSWYQQTPGQGLQFLFEYFSETQRNKGNFPGRFSGRQFSNSRSEMNVSTLELGDSALYLCASSRSGEPVEQYFGPGTRLTVT.

The chain links TRBV6-4 to TRBJ2-1; 9 bases match TRBD1. This CDR3 is built from 15 residues. CDR1 and CDR2 from the germline V gene are MRHNA and SNTAGT. V lost 5 bases to trimming and J lost 6 bases; unmatched junction nucleotides: 8. Here the CDR3 reads CASSSDRGSINEQFF. CDR3 nucleotide sequence: TGTGCCAGCAGTTCGGACAGGGGTAGTATCAATGAGCAGTTCTTC.

The rearrangement uses TRBV5-1 and TRBJ1-6; 8 bases line up with TRBD1. There are 16 residues in the CDR3. Trimming at V came to 0 bases and at J to 10 bases, leaving 9 bases not matched to a gene. The V gene's germline CDR1 is SGHRS and CDR2 YFSETQ. In DNA, the CDR3 is TGCGCCAGCAGCTTGGACGGACAGGGTTTCTCCTCACCCCTCCACTTT. This gives the protein CASSLDGQGFSSPLHF.